This section outlines one T cell receptor beta chain sequence together with its context. Which antigen it targets is not known. The record has no base qualities; no much larger clone is one base away. V ends up 4 bases short and J 7 bases short, with an unmatched junction base count of 13. Including cysteine and phenylalanine, the CDR3 has 16 amino acids. Of the read, only the CDR3 DNA is kept; its 48 bases are in frame from base 1. Looking up the germline V gene yields CDR1 SGHRS and CDR2 YFSETQ. TCRbeta CDR3 regions were amplified from genomic DNA using the immunoSEQ Assay, a bias-controlled multiplex PCR. On the study's bioinformatics: Nucleated cell counts per sample were estimated from amplification of reference gene primers within the assay. Sequence reads were collapsed and filtered to measure the absolute abundance of every unique TCRbeta CDR3 rearrangement. For each sample, productive Simpson clonality was calculated as the square root of Simpson's diversity index across productive rearrangements. TCRdb carries this immuneACCESS record with in-frame sequences only. Its versions omit some clonotypes, under half of them owing to an unresolved V gene in the studies checked, with the rest unexplained. V and J calls and clone size follow that table, whereas D and trimming were derived from the DNA. Recorded for this sample are about 170,000 clones; roughly 80% of them occurred a single time. Around 12% of the sample is held by the ten biggest clonotypes.

The data originate from a study of blood T cell repertoires in COVID-19 (TCRdb year 2020). The study in broad terms: The collaborator samples originated in the United States, Italy and Spain and spanned the acute and convalescent phases of COVID-19. Subjects who had been exposed to COVID-19, were actively infected with it, or had recovered from it provided the deeply sampled blood TCRbeta repertoires that made up the dataset. Where HLA class I and class II types were available, the types were taken from metadata supplied by the sample provider, not from assay-based typing. The sample metadata nearly always contained a de-identified subject ID, COVID-19 status, age in years and sex. Samples were obtained from the ongoing ImmuneRACE study (first 160 participants) and from over 1,000 subjects provided by 6 global collaborators. The prospective study material was composed of cDNA or gDNA derived from T cells, B-cell-depleted T cells, or PBMCs. The repertoires were released in a freely available public database meant as a resource for research on the immune response to SARS-CoV-2. The paper as a whole reports these results and caveats: How much clinical and demographic metadata was included differed by source and by participant, and the metadata was provided uncurated.

In the prospective study, participants were roughly 18 to 95 years old, resided in about two dozen geographic areas of the United States, and were enrolled through a virtual design. To assign participants to cohorts, the prospective study relied on clinical history that participants themselves reported in a screening survey and a study questionnaire. ImmuneRACE Cohort 3 recovered participants were defined by two consecutive negative NP/OP PCR tests, healthcare professional clearance, or symptom resolution. In the prospective study, mobile phlebotomists collected whole blood, serum and a nasopharyngeal or oropharyngeal swab from each participant. Prospective study participants could optionally give additional blood draws and questionnaires over an approximately two-month period. Blood samples from the prospective study were shipped frozen or at room temperature prior to DNA extraction.

The chain uses TRBV5-1 and TRBJ2-3; TRBD2 lines up with 9 middle nucleotides. Material for sequencing was PBMCs or T cells enriched from blood (not recorded which). This receptor was identified in a man aged 50 to 59 who had recovered from COVID-19. The CDR3 loop reads CASSPLAGEPTNTQYF. The DNA reads TGCGCCAGCAGCCCATTAGCGGGGGAGCCCACTAATACGCAGTATTTT.